The 8 T cell receptor beta chains below come from one sample, sequenced in a study of regulatory T cells in long-lasting Graves disease. Time point indicated: newly diagnosed GD, antithyroid drugs for less than 3 months. There was RNA extracted from PBMCs, and the TCR library was made from it. Arm-PCR with iRepertoire HTBI primers amplified the CDR3 regions for these TCR beta libraries. MiXCR, applied by TCRdb to the multiplex PCR reads, yields one record per CDR3 protein. This table holds about 310,000 distinct CDR3 sequences, more than 15% found once. The sequences come from peripheral blood mononuclear cells (PBMCs), collected at new diagnosis, from a patient treated with antithyroid drugs. All receptors derive from a female donor with Graves disease.

The V gene is TRBV7-8, the J gene TRBJ2-6; D is perhaps TRBD1 (5 bases). The CDR3 loop spans 19 amino acids. Germline V gene sequence: CDR1 SGHVS, CDR2 FQNEAQ. Trimming shortened V by 2 bases and J by 0 bases, and 17 bases separated the two germline ends. The CDR3: CASSLTRVRASSGANVLTF. The CDR3, as DNA: TGTGCCAGCAGCTTAACCCGCGTCAGGGCAAGCTCTGGGGCCAACGTCCTGACTTTC.

In its sample, this clonotype was seen a few times. With only one base between it and a far larger clone, this is likely a read error. The CDR3 end shows no conserved phenylalanine or tryptophan, and so a read error is likely. The rearrangement uses TRBV2 and TRBJ2-1; the D gene is possibly TRBD1 (6 bases). The V end was cut by 5 bases, the J end by 0 bases, with 17 bases between. The CDR3 has 17 residues. The germline V gene has CDR1 SNHLY and CDR2 FYNNEI. The CDR3 here is CASSYSRDTYSYNEQFL. As DNA, the CDR3 is TGTGCCAGCAGTTACAGCCGGGACACCTACTCCTACAATGAGCAGTTCCTC.

The table lists this clonotype with many counts. This chain connects TRBV27 to TRBJ1-5, with D possibly matching TRBD1 (5 bases). The V end lost 6 bases, the J end lost 2 bases, and 11 bases lay between the germline ends. Germline V lookup: CDR1 MNHEY, CDR2 SMNVEV (reference sequence). This CDR3 spans 14 amino acids. The CDR3 sequence: CASSLTGGNQPQHF. CDR3 in DNA: TGTGCCAGCAGCTTAACAGGAGGCAATCAGCCCCAGCATTTT.

The sample holds a few counts of this clonotype. The chain is built from TRBV19 and TRBJ1-3; the D gene is possibly TRBD1 (5 bases). This CDR3 region has 16 residues. CDR1 is LNHDA and CDR2 is SQIVND in the germline V gene (reference sequence). V dropped 7 bases and J dropped 16 bases, with 32 bases sitting between them. CDR3 in amino acids: CASTKTAAGTQKTHYF. The CDR3, as DNA: TGTGCCAGTACCAAAACCGCCGCCGGGACTCAAAAAACCCACTATTTT. The full variable domain, its missing parts supplied by reference TRBV19 and TRBJ1-3, is DGGITQSPKYLFRKEGQNVTLSCEQNLNHDAMYWYRQDPGQGLRLIYYSQIVNDFQKGDIAEGYSVSREKKESFPLTVTSAQKNPTAFYLCASTKTAAGTQKTHYFGEGSWLTVV.

Points on this clonotype: Possible read error: a much larger clone is one base away. The chain carries TRBV6-1 and TRBJ2-7; 7 bases match TRBD1. Germline lookup yields CDR1 MNHNS and CDR2 SASEGT. This CDR3 has 15 amino acids. Germline trimming cut 3 bases from V and 3 bases from J; bases unmatched to any gene: 8. This CDR3 reads CASSERTGQLYEQYF. CDR3 DNA sequence: TGTGCCAGCAGTGAGAGGACAGGTCAACTCTACGAGCAGTACTTC.

This clonotype was found many times. This chain joins TRBV28 and TRBJ1-2, with 7 bases fitting TRBD1. The length of the CDR3 is 19 residues. The V gene end was trimmed by 5 bases and the J gene end by 4 bases; junction bases not matched to a gene: 22. Germline assignment: CDR1 MDHEN and CDR2 SYDVKM. The CDR3 DNA follows: TGTGCCAGCAGTGGGTATAATTTACCGACAGGGCCCTTCGCCTATGGCTACACCTTC. Translated, it gives CASSGYNLPTGPFAYGYTF.

In this sample, this clonotype turned up many times. This chain uses TRBV7-8 with TRBJ2-6; no reliable D call. Trimming pared 5 bases from V and 1 base from J, leaving 15 bases between. The CDR3 runs 17 residues. Germline V gene lookup returns CDR1 SGHVS and CDR2 FQNEAQ. This CDR3 is CASSLQGSLSGANVLTF. CDR3 in DNA: TGTGCCAGCAGCCTACAAGGGTCCTTGTCTGGGGCCAACGTCCTGACTTTC. Drawing the rest from reference TRBV7-8 and TRBJ2-6, the complete variable domain is GAGVSQSPRYKVAKRGQDVALRCDPISGHVSLFWYQQALGQGPEFLTYFQNEAQLDKSGLPSDRFFAERPEGSVSTLKIQRTQQEDSAVYLCASSLQGSLSGANVLTFGAGSRLTVL.

This clonotype was seen repeatedly, ten times or more. The V call is TRBV6-5, the J call TRBJ2-3; D is unclear. CDR1 is MNHEY, CDR2 SVGAGI, per germline. The CDR3 is made up of 14 amino acids. V lost 2 bases to trimming and J lost 3 bases, with 9 bases between them. The CDR3 loop is CASSYDWSTDTQYF. CDR3 bases: TGTGCCAGCAGTTACGATTGGTCAACAGATACGCAGTATTTT.